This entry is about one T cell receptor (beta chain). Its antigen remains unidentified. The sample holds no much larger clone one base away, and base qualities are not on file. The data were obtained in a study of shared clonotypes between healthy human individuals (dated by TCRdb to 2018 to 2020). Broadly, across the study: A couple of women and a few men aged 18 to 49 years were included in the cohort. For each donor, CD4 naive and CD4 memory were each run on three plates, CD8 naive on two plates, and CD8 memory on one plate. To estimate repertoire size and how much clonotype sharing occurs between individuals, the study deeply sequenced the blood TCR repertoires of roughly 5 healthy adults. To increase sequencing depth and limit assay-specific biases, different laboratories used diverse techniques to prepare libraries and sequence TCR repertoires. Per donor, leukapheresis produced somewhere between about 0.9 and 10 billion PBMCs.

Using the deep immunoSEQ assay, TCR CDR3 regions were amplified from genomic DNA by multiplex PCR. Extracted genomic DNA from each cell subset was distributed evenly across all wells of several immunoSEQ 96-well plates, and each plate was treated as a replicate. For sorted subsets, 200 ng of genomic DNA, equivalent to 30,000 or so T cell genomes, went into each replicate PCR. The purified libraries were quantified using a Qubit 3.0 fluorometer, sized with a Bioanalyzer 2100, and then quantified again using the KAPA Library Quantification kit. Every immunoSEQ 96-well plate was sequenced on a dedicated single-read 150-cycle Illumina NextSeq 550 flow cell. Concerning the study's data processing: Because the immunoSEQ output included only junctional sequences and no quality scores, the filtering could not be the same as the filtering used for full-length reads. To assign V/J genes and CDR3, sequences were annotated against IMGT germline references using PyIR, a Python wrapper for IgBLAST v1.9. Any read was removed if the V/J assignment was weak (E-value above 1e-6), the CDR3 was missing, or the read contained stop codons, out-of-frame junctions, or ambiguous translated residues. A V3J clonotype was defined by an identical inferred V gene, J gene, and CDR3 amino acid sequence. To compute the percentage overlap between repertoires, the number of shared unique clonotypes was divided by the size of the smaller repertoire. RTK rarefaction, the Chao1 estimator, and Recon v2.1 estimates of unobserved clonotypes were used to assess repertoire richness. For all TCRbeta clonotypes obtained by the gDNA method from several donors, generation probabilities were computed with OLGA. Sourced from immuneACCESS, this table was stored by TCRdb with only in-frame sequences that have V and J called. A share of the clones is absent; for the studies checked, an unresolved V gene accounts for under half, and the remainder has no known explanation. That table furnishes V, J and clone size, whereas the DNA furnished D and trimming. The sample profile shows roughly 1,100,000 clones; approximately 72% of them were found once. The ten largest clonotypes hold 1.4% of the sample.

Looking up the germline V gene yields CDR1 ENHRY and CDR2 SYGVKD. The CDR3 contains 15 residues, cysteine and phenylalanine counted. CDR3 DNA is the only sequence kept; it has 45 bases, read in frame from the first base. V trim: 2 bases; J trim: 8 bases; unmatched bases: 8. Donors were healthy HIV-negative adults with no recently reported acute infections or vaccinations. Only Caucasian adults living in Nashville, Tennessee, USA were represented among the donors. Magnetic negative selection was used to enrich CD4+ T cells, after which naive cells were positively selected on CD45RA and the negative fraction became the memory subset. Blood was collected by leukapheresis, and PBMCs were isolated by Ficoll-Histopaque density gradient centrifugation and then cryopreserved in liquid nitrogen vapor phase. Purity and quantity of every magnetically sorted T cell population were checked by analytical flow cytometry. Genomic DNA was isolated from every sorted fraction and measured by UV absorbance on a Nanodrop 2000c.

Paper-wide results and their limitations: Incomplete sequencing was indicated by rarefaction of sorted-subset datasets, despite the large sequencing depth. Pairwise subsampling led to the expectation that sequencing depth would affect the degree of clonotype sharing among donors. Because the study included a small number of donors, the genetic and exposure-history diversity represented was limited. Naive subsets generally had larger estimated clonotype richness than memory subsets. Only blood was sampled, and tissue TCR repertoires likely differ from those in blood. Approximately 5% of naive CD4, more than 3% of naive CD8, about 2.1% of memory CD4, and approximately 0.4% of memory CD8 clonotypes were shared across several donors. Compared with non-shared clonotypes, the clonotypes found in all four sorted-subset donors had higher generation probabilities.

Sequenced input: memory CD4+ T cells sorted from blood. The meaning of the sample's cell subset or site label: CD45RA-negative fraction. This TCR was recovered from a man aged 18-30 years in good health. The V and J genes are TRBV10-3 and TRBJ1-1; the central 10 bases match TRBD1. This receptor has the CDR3 CAISEVVTGGLEAFF. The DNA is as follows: TGTGCCATCAGTGAGGTCGTGACAGGGGGCCTGGAAGCTTTCTTT.